Following are 19 T cell receptor beta chains from one sample sequenced in a study of CD8+ T cells in alopecia areata. RNA extraction was followed by reverse transcription into cDNA, which acted as the sequencing template. The repertoire was sequenced with immunoSEQ multiplex PCR; TCRdb's copy has only in-frame clones and lacks some. Found here are hundreds of thousands of clones, 66% of them singletons; the top ten hold 1.2%. This sample's treatment: oral pan-JAK inhibitor, 5-10 mg twice daily. Here the sequenced sample was CD4+ T cells sorted from blood, taken at week 44, from a patient treated with tofacitinib. The receptors here all came from a human donor with alopecia areata.

The rearrangement joins TRBV4-3 to TRBJ2-4, with 10 bases fitting TRBD2. V lost 0 bases and J lost 6; bases outside the gene matches: 2. The CDR3 is 15 amino acids. Germline assignment: CDR1 LGHNA and CDR2 YSLEER. The CDR3 protein is CASSQELAGLNIQYF. The CDR3 DNA reads TGCGCCAGCAGCCAAGAACTAGCGGGGTTAAACATTCAGTACTTC.

V and J are TRBV15 and TRBJ1-4, with D hard to call. This CDR3 contains 15 residues. CDR1 LNHNV and CDR2 YYDKDF come from the germline V gene (reference sequence). The ends were cut back, 0 bases at V and 6 bases at J, with 11 bases in the middle. CDR3 sequence: CATSRDTSLHEKLFF. CDR3 DNA: TGTGCCACCAGCAGAGATACAAGTTTGCATGAAAAACTGTTTTTT.

This chain uses TRBV7-2 with TRBJ2-5; no firm D call. CDR1 and CDR2 from the germline V gene are SGHTA and FQGNSA. V lost 0 bases and J 5 bases, leaving 16 bases between the germline ends. The CDR3 loop spans 16 amino acids. The CDR3 sequence is CASSLARAKGPETQYF. In DNA form, the CDR3 reads TGTGCCAGCAGCTTAGCCCGGGCAAAAGGTCCGGAGACCCAGTACTTC.

This clone showed up just a few times. The V call is TRBV30, the J call TRBJ1-1; tentatively, D is TRBD1 (6 bases). The CDR3 runs 14 residues. Germline lookup yields CDR1 GTSNPN and CDR2 SVGIG (reference sequence). V shed 1 base and J shed 9 bases, with 18 bases lying between them. Written as DNA, the CDR3 is TGTGCCTGGAGTGGGGCCCTCGGACAGCTAAAAGCTTTCTTT. Protein product: CAWSGALGQLKAFF.

With respect to this clone: This sample includes further DNA sequences coding for the same CDR3. The chain has TRBV30 and TRBJ1-5; a possible D gene is TRBD1 (5 bases). The V end was cut by 1 base, the J end by 4 bases, with 8 bases between. Per the germline V gene, CDR1 is GTSNPN and CDR2 is SVGIG (reference sequence). The length of the CDR3 is 13 residues. Here the CDR3 reads CAWSGGQNQPQHF. In DNA, the CDR3 is TGTGCCTGGAGTGGAGGACAAAATCAGCCCCAGCATTTT.

V usage is TRBV27 and J usage is TRBJ1-5; D is perhaps TRBD1 (5 bases). Trimming cost V 5 bases and J 0 bases, with 17 bases left between them. Germline V gene lookup returns CDR1 MNHEY and CDR2 SMNVEV (reference sequence). The CDR3 is 17 residues long. CDR3 loop: CASSGFGGSGSNQPQHF. DNA of the CDR3: TGTGCCAGCAGTGGGTTTGGGGGGTCGGGTAGCAATCAGCCCCAGCATTTT.

The chain uses TRBV6-5 and TRBJ2-1; D is unresolved. Germline values: CDR1 MNHEY, CDR2 SVGAGI. The CDR3 is 13 amino acids. Trimming cost V 5 bases and J 6 bases, with 11 bases left between them. The CDR3 here is CASSDGPANEQFF. In DNA, the CDR3 is TGTGCCAGCAGTGACGGGCCCGCCAATGAGCAGTTCTTC.

Only a few counts were recorded for this clone. The V and J genes are TRBV29-1 and TRBJ2-7; D gene unclear. Germline CDR1 is SQVTM and CDR2 is ANQGSEA. V dropped 4 bases and J dropped 7 bases, with 8 bases sitting between them. This CDR3 contains 10 residues. The CDR3 is CSVGKEEQYF. The CDR3 DNA reads TGCAGCGTTGGGAAGGAAGAGCAGTACTTC.

V and J are TRBV29-1 and TRBJ2-2; D not certain. This CDR3 has 14 amino acids. The V and J ends lost 7 bases and 0 bases respectively, with 12 bases between them. Germline V CDR1 and CDR2: SQVTM, ANQGSEA. The CDR3 reads CSAGRFANTGELFF. For the CDR3, the DNA is TGCAGCGCTGGCAGGTTCGCGAACACCGGGGAGCTGTTTTTT.

This clone was observed a handful of times. The CDR3 nucleotides read TGTGCCAGCAGCTTTGGAGCGAACACTGAAGCTTTCTTT. It encodes CASSFGANTEAFF. The V call is TRBV7-9, the J call TRBJ1-1; D unresolved. V dropped 3 bases and J dropped 1 base, with 6 bases sitting between them. Germline V CDR1 and CDR2: SEHNR, FQNEAQ (reference sequence). The CDR3 runs 13 residues.

V and J are TRBV5-1 and TRBJ2-6, with a tentative D call TRBD1 (6 bases). The V gene's germline CDR1 is SGHRS and CDR2 YFSETQ. The CDR3 has 16 amino acids. V was trimmed by 9 bases and J by 2 bases, leaving 18 bases between them. In nucleotides, the CDR3 is TGCGCCACGCACCAGGGGCAGGAGCCTGGGGCCAACGTCCTGACTTTC. Translated: CATHQGQEPGANVLTF.

The V call is TRBV28, the J call TRBJ1-1; D not certain. The CDR3 is 13 amino acids. Germline V gene sequence: CDR1 MDHEN, CDR2 SYDVKM. Trimming cost V 8 bases and J 2 bases, with 12 bases left between them. The CDR3 sequence is CASASGPNTEAFF. DNA of the CDR3: TGTGCCAGCGCGTCAGGCCCAAACACTGAAGCTTTCTTT.

The chain is built from TRBV28 and TRBJ1-5; no clear D gene. Germline V gene data show CDR1 as MDHEN and CDR2 as SYDVKM. This CDR3 spans 14 amino acids. V dropped 8 bases and J dropped 3 bases, with 14 bases sitting between them. The CDR3 here is CASFFSGINQPQHF. DNA of the CDR3: TGTGCCAGCTTTTTTTCCGGGATCAATCAGCCCCAGCATTTT.

In this sample, this clone turned up a few times. The rearrangement links TRBV14 to TRBJ1-6; no reliable D call. Germline loops: CDR1 SGHDN, CDR2 FVKESK. The V end was cut by 1 base, the J end by 8 bases, with 9 bases between. The CDR3 loop spans 14 amino acids. This CDR3 is CASSQAAIYSPLHF. DNA of the CDR3: TGTGCCAGCAGCCAAGCCGCCATTTATTCACCCCTCCACTTT.

A single count supports this clone. The rearrangement links TRBV29-1 to TRBJ2-3; 7 nucleotides match TRBD2. CDR3 length: 15 residues. V lost 3 bases to trimming and J lost 3 bases; unmatched junction nucleotides: 9. Germline assignment: CDR1 SQVTM and CDR2 ANQGSEA. The CDR3 here is CSVEVAGVGTDTQYF. For the CDR3, the DNA is TGCAGCGTTGAGGTGGCGGGGGTAGGGACAGATACGCAGTATTTT.

V is TRBV30 and J is TRBJ1-2; maybe TRBD1 (5 bases). The CDR3 runs 12 residues. Trimming removed 8 bases from V and 2 bases from J, with 12 bases in between. Germline CDR1 and CDR2: GTSNPN and SVGIG (reference sequence). For the CDR3, the DNA is TGTGCCCTCCAGGGCGGCAACTATGGCTACACCTTC. It encodes CALQGGNYGYTF.

V gene TRBV5-1 combines with J gene TRBJ2-2; 8 positions agree with TRBD2. V lost 1 base and J lost 2; bases outside the gene matches: 4. This CDR3 is 16 amino acids long. Germline V gene data show CDR1 as SGHRS and CDR2 as YFSETQ. The CDR3, as DNA: TGCGCCAGCAGCTTGAGCAGCGGGGGAAACACCGGGGAGCTGTTTTTT. Translating gives CASSLSSGGNTGELFF.

The rearrangement joins TRBV7-2 to TRBJ2-4; TRBD1 matches 10 bases. The CDR3 is 15 amino acids. Trimming cost V 5 bases and J 9 bases; bases outside gene matches: 10. Germline CDR1 reads SGHTA; CDR2 reads FQGNSA. The CDR3 spells CASSPIGGQGSIQYF. The CDR3 DNA sequence: TGTGCCAGCAGCCCAATAGGGGGACAGGGGAGCATTCAGTACTTC.

V is TRBV29-1 and J is TRBJ1-1; D might be TRBD1 (5 bases). This CDR3 comprises 13 residues. The V gene lost 3 bases and the J gene lost 1 base, with 9 bases spanning the gap. Germline CDR1 is SQVTM and CDR2 is ANQGSEA. CDR3 DNA sequence: TGCAGCGTTGATTACGGGGGGAACACTGAAGCTTTCTTT. Its translation is CSVDYGGNTEAFF.